The 27 T cell receptor beta chains below all came from one sample that was sequenced in a study of OX40 agonist ivuxolimab in advanced cancers. Sequenced by immunoSEQ multiplex PCR; TCRdb stores in-frame clones only, minus some. The sample has tens of thousands of clones, around 84% seen once. Material: CD4+ or CD8+ T cells sorted from blood, obtained in a trial of the OX40 agonist ivuxolimab. The receptors stem from an adult with an advanced solid tumor such as melanoma, head and neck, liver or kidney cancer.

A few counts support this clone. This chain links TRBV7-2 with TRBJ2-3; 7 bases are shared with TRBD2. The length of the CDR3 is 13 residues. Unmatched junction bases numbered 5, after V lost 8 bases and J lost 3 bases. CDR1 is SGHTA and CDR2 is FQGNSA in the germline V gene. Written as DNA, the CDR3 is TGTGCCAGCGGACTAGGAGTAACAGATACGCAGTATTTT. Translated: CASGLGVTDTQYF.

The V gene is TRBV25-1, the J gene TRBJ1-5; D gene unclear. CDR3 length: 14 residues. The germline V and J ends were trimmed by 1 base and 7 bases, with 11 bases remaining between them. Germline values: CDR1 MGHDK, CDR2 SYGVNS. The CDR3 protein is CASSELEGRQPQHF. DNA of the CDR3: TGTGCCAGCAGTGAATTGGAAGGGCGGCAGCCCCAGCATTTT.

The chain links TRBV2 to TRBJ1-1; D may be TRBD1 (5 bases). The CDR3 covers 15 residues. Germline CDR1 SNHLY, CDR2 FYNNEI. The germline V and J ends were trimmed by 0 bases and 3 bases, with 11 bases remaining between them. The CDR3 DNA follows: TGTGCCAGCAGTGAAGCAGGCGACAGTTACACTGAAGCTTTCTTT. This encodes CASSEAGDSYTEAFF.

The V call is TRBV4-3, the J call TRBJ2-7, with 9 nucleotides matching TRBD2. Germline-derived CDR1 and CDR2 are LGHNA and YSLEER. The CDR3 is 15 residues long. V lost 1 base, J lost 4 bases, and 5 bases stayed unmatched. The DNA for the CDR3 is TGCGCCAGCAGCCAAGTTAGCGGGAGTCGATACGAGCAGTACTTC. The encoded protein is CASSQVSGSRYEQYF.

A few counts support this clone. The chain has TRBV14 and TRBJ2-6; a possible D gene is TRBD1 (5 bases). This CDR3 region has 15 residues. CDR1 SGHDN and CDR2 FVKESK come from the germline V gene. The germline V and J ends were trimmed by 1 base and 2 bases, with 6 bases remaining between them. The CDR3 nucleotides read TGTGCCAGCAGCCAAGCAGGGACTGGGGCCAACGTCCTGACTTTC. Translation gives CASSQAGTGANVLTF. Supplemented by reference TRBV14 and TRBJ2-6, the full variable domain reads EAGVTQFPSHSVIEKGQTVTLRCDPISGHDNLYWYRRVMGKEIKFLLHFVKESKQDESGMPNNRFLAERTGGTYSTLKVQPAELEDSGVYFCASSQAGTGANVLTFGAGSRLTVL.

This clone was seen a few times. This chain connects TRBV11-1 to TRBJ1-3; D ambiguous. CDR3 length equals 14 residues. V lost 5 bases, J lost 0 bases, and 8 bases lay in between. The germline gives CDR1 SGHAT, CDR2 FQDESV (reference sequence). The CDR3 bases are TGTGCCAGCAGCAACCGGGCCTCTGGAAACACCATATATTTT. Amino acid sequence: CASSNRASGNTIYF.

The V gene is TRBV6-5, the J gene TRBJ2-3, with TRBD1 as a possible D gene (6 bases). Germline-derived CDR1 and CDR2 are MNHEY and SVGAGI. The CDR3 length is 15 residues. V lost 5 bases and J lost 2, with 14 bases in between. CDR3 DNA: TGTGCCAGCAGTACGACAGGTCCCCCCACAGATACGCAGTATTTT. Amino acids: CASSTTGPPTDTQYF.

This chain joins TRBV10-3 and TRBJ2-1, with 11 nucleotides matching TRBD2. After removal of 6 bases from V and 5 bases from J, the junction contained 6 bases not matched to a gene. The CDR3 contains 15 residues. Germline lookup yields CDR1 ENHRY and CDR2 SYGVKD. CDR3: CAIRAGLAVNNEQFF. In DNA, the CDR3 is TGTGCCATCAGAGCGGGACTAGCGGTGAACAATGAGCAGTTCTTC.

The V and J genes are TRBV19 and TRBJ2-1; a weak D match, TRBD2 (5 bases). The germline V gene has CDR1 LNHDA and CDR2 SQIVND (reference sequence). With 3 bases removed from V and 10 bases from J, the gap between germline ends came to 16 bases. This CDR3 region has 14 residues. CDR3 residues: CASSMAGELEEQFF. Written as DNA, the CDR3 is TGTGCCAGTAGTATGGCGGGCGAGTTGGAGGAGCAGTTCTTC.

V and J are TRBV11-2 and TRBJ2-5; 7 positions match TRBD1. The V gene end was trimmed by 2 bases and the J gene end by 2 bases; junction bases not matched to a gene: 8. This CDR3 comprises 16 residues. CDR1 and CDR2 (germline): SGHAT, FQNNGV. The CDR3 here is CASSLYRGQIQETQYF. CDR3 sequence (DNA): TGTGCCAGCAGCTTATATCGGGGACAGATACAAGAGACCCAGTACTTC.

About this clone: The germline gene is not matched at one end of the junction; a read error may be the cause. V is TRBV19 and J is TRBJ2-2; possibly TRBD2 for D (6 bases). CDR1 and CDR2 (germline): LNHDA, SQIVND (reference sequence). The CDR3 runs 13 residues. The CDR3 is CASSRENAGELFF. The DNA for the CDR3 is TGTGCCAGTAGCCGGGAGAACGCCGGGGAGCTGTTTTTT.

The rearrangement uses TRBV7-6 and TRBJ2-1; D gene uncertain. CDR1 is SGHVS and CDR2 is FNYEAQ in the germline V gene. The CDR3 is 11 residues long. V dropped 4 bases and J dropped 8 bases, with 6 bases sitting between them. This chain's CDR3 is CASSSRHEQFF. The CDR3 nucleotides read TGTGCCAGCAGCTCCCGGCATGAGCAGTTCTTC.

Here the CDR3 reads CASSLRGNAGREKLFF. The CDR3 DNA is TGTGCCAGCAGTTTAAGGGGGAACGCTGGTCGTGAAAAACTGTTTTTT. V usage is TRBV27 and J usage is TRBJ1-4, with a possible D match to TRBD1 (6 bases). The CDR3 totals 16 residues. Per germline, CDR1 MNHEY and CDR2 SMNVEV (reference sequence). V lost 2 bases and J lost 7, with 17 bases in between.

The chain is built from TRBV7-2 and TRBJ1-2; tentative D call: TRBD1 (5 bases). V was pared by 5 bases and J by 2 bases, with 9 bases between. The CDR3 length is 13 residues. Germline loops: CDR1 SGHTA, CDR2 FQGNSA. The CDR3 DNA is TGTGCCAGCAGCCCGGACAAGAACTATGGCTACACCTTC. Its translation: CASSPDKNYGYTF.

CDR3 region: CASSIASGADTQYF. Written as DNA, the CDR3 is TGTGCCAGTAGTATCGCCAGTGGAGCAGATACGCAGTATTTT. The rearrangement links TRBV19 to TRBJ2-3; D gene uncertain. From germline, CDR1 is LNHDA and CDR2 SQIVND (reference sequence). The CDR3 totals 14 residues. With 3 bases removed from V and 4 bases from J, the gap between germline ends came to 11 bases.

The chain carries TRBV29-1 and TRBJ2-1; a weak D match, TRBD1 (5 bases). V lost 4 bases, J lost 8 bases, and 12 bases lay in between. The CDR3 length is 12 residues. CDR1 is SQVTM, CDR2 ANQGSEA, per germline. CDR3 nucleotide sequence: TGCAGCGTTGGGCTAGACAGCGATGAGCAGTTCTTC. This encodes CSVGLDSDEQFF.

This clone is a singleton in its sample. This chain links TRBV7-3 with TRBJ2-1, with 7 bases matching TRBD1. V trimming: 1 base; J trimming: 15 bases; junction bases outside the gene matches: 9. From germline, CDR1 is SGHTA and CDR2 FQGTGA. The CDR3 is made up of 13 amino acids. The CDR3 sequence: CASSLNPLTGRFF. The CDR3 nucleotides read TGTGCCAGCAGCTTAAACCCGTTGACAGGGCGGTTCTTC.

V and J are TRBV28 and TRBJ2-7; D call uncertain. Between the trimmed V and J ends, which lost 3 bases and 5 bases, there was a span of 8 bases. There are 12 residues in the CDR3. Germline V CDR1 and CDR2: MDHEN, SYDVKM. CDR3 in amino acids: CASSFPGNEQYF. The CDR3 DNA sequence: TGTGCCAGCAGTTTTCCTGGAAACGAGCAGTACTTC.

This clone was seen just once. This chain joins TRBV4-1 and TRBJ2-3, with D maybe TRBD1 (6 bases). Trimming pared 5 bases from V and 5 bases from J, leaving 26 bases between. From germline, CDR1 is MGHRA and CDR2 YSYEKL. The CDR3 is made up of 18 amino acids. CDR3 region: CASSTRSRDTTGKDTQYF. For the CDR3, the DNA is TGCGCCAGCAGCACTCGATCCCGGGACACAACTGGTAAAGATACGCAGTATTTT.

J is TRBJ2-5 and V is TRBV11-1; 8 bases are a match to TRBD1. With 7 bases clipped from V and 5 bases from J, the junction kept 12 bases outside the gene matches. Germline CDR1 SGHAT, CDR2 FQDESV (reference sequence). There are 15 residues in the CDR3. In DNA, the CDR3 is TGTGCCAGCACTGCGGGGACAGGTCGGTTGGAGACCCAGTACTTC. Its protein is CASTAGTGRLETQYF.

The V and J genes are TRBV5-4 and TRBJ2-1; D is uncertain. This CDR3 region has 12 residues. Trimming took 0 bases from V and 5 from J, leaving 3 bases between them. Looked up from germline, CDR1 is SGHNT and CDR2 is YYREEE (reference sequence). The CDR3 DNA reads as TGTGCCAGCAGCTTGGACGACAATGAGCAGTTCTTC. As protein: CASSLDDNEQFF.

This clone was counted a few times. The CDR3: CASSQGRVAFF. The CDR3 DNA sequence: TGTGCCAGCAGTCAGGGGCGGGTAGCTTTCTTT. The rearrangement uses TRBV6-6 and TRBJ1-1; possible D gene TRBD1, 6 bases. The germline V gene has CDR1 MNHNY and CDR2 SVGAGI (reference sequence). Trimming took 5 bases from V and 10 from J, leaving 11 bases between them. This CDR3 spans 11 amino acids.

This clone was counted between two and nine times. This rearrangement joins TRBV4-2 to TRBJ2-3, with TRBD2 as a possible D gene (6 bases). The germline V gene has CDR1 LGHNA and CDR2 YNFKEQ. The CDR3 has 16 residues. Trimming cost V 4 bases and J 10 bases, with 24 bases left between them. The CDR3 sequence is CASSRPLARPGEAQYF. The CDR3 region has the DNA TGTGCCAGCAGCCGCCCACTAGCCCGACCGGGGGAAGCGCAGTATTTT.

The rearrangement links TRBV2 to TRBJ2-5, with 11 nucleotides matching TRBD2. The CDR3 has 15 residues. CDR1 SNHLY and CDR2 FYNNEI come from the germline V gene. V shed 2 bases, J shed 5 bases, and the junction held 4 bases outside the gene matches. The DNA of the CDR3 is TGTGCCAGCAGTGAACTAGCGGGAGGTGATGAGACCCAGTACTTC. It codes for CASSELAGGDETQYF.

The chain couples TRBV10-3 to TRBJ2-3, with 8 bases that match TRBD2. Germline CDR1 is ENHRY and CDR2 is SYGVKD. With V trimmed by 7 bases and J by 1 base, 1 base remained unmatched. This CDR3 is built from 13 residues. The CDR3 nucleotides are TGTGCCATCAAGACTAGCGGCACAGATACGCAGTATTTT. Amino acids: CAIKTSGTDTQYF.

The V call is TRBV7-8, the J call TRBJ2-4; 15 bases line up with TRBD2. The CDR3 is 18 amino acids. The junction had 5 bases not matched to a gene; V was cut back by 5 bases and J by 0 bases. Looked up from germline, CDR1 is SGHVS and CDR2 is FQNEAQ. CDR3 DNA sequence: TGTGCCAGCAGCCTGGGACTAGCGGGAGGACTAGCCAAAAACATTCAGTACTTC. It specifies CASSLGLAGGLAKNIQYF.

The chain couples TRBV6-6 to TRBJ1-4, with D unresolved. V gave up 10 bases and J gave up 4 bases, with 13 bases separating them. The CDR3 contains 13 residues. Looked up from germline, CDR1 is MNHNY and CDR2 is SVGAGI (reference sequence). The CDR3 sequence is CATSSGLNEKLFF. In nucleotides, the CDR3 is TGTGCCACCTCGTCGGGCCTTAATGAAAAACTGTTTTTT.